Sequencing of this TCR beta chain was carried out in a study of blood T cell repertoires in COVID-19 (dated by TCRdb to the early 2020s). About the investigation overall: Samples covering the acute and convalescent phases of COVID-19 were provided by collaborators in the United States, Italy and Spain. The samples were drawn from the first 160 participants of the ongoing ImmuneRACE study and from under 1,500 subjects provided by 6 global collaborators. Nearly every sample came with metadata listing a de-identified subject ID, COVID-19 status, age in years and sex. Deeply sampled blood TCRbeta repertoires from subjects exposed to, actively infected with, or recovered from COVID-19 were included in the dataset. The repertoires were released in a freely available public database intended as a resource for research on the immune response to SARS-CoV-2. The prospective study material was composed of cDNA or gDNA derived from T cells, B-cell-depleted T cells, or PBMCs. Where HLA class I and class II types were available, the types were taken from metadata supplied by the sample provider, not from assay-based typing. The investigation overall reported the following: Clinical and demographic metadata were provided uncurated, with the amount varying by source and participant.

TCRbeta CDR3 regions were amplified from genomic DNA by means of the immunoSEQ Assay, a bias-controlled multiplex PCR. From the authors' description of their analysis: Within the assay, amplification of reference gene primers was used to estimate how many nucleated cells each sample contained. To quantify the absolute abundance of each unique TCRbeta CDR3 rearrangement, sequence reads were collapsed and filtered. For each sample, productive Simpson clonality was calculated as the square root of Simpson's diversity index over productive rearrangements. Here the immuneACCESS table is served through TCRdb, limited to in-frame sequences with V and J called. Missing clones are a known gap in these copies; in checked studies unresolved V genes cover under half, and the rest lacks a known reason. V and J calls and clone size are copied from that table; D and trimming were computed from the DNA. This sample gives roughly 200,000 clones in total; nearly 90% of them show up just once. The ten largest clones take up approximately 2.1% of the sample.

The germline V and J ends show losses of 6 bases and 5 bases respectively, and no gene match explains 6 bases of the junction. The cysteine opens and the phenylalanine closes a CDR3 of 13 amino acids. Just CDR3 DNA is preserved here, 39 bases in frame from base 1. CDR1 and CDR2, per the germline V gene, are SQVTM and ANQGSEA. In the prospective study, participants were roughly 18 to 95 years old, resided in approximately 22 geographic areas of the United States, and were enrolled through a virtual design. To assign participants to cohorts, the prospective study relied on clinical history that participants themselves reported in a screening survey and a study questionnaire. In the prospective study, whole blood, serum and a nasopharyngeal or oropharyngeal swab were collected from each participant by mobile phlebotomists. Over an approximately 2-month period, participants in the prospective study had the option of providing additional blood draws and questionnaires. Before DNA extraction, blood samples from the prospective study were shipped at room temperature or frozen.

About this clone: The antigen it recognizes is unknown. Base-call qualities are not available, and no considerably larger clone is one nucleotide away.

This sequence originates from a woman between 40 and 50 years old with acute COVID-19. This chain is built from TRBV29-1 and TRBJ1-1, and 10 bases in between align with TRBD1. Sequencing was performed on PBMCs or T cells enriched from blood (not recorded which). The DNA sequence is TGCAGCGTCGGGACAGGGGAGGGAACTGAAGCTTTCTTT. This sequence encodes CSVGTGEGTEAFF.